The next 23 T cell receptor beta chains were all read from a single sample in a study of T cell clones after liver transplantation. Assay used: immunoSEQ multiplex PCR; TCRdb lists only in-frame clones, some missing. The sample carries about 51,000 clones, approximately 87% recorded once. This sample comprised CD8+ T cells from blood, obtained 12 months after liver transplant. Receptor source: a human patient who received a liver transplant. The T cells may partly be graft donor cells.

The V and J genes are TRBV6-5 and TRBJ2-1; 10 bases map to TRBD2. The CDR3 has 15 residues. Germline CDR1 and CDR2: MNHEY and SVGAGI. V dropped 6 bases and J dropped 3; count of bases not matched to a gene: 5. For the CDR3, the DNA is TGTGCCAGCAGCTCCATAGCGGGAGGCTACAATGAGCAGTTCTTC. It is translated as CASSSIAGGYNEQFF.

The V gene is TRBV19, the J gene TRBJ1-1, with TRBD1 as a possible D gene (6 bases). The V and J ends lost 7 bases and 1 base respectively, with 13 bases between them. This CDR3 contains 14 residues. CDR1 and CDR2 from the germline V gene are LNHDA and SQIVND (reference sequence). The CDR3 DNA reads as TGTGCCAGTACCACAGGGATGGGGAACACTGAAGCTTTCTTT. Its protein is CASTTGMGNTEAFF.

V is TRBV6-6 and J is TRBJ2-5; weak D call: TRBD1 (6 bases). Trimming cost V 4 bases and J 2 bases, with 8 bases left between them. The CDR3 has 13 amino acids. Germline-derived CDR1 and CDR2 are MNHNY and SVGAGI (reference sequence). CDR3 residues: CASSLDRQETQYF. The CDR3 DNA sequence: TGTGCCAGCAGTTTGGACAGACAAGAGACCCAGTACTTC.

The chain joins TRBV15 to TRBJ2-7, with no clear D. This CDR3 region has 14 residues. Trimming cost V 1 base and J 5 bases, with 12 bases left between them. Germline lookup yields CDR1 LNHNV and CDR2 YYDKDF (reference sequence). The DNA for the CDR3 is TGTGCCACCAGCAGAGCTCGTAGGGCCGACGAGCAGTACTTC. It encodes CATSRARRADEQYF.

The chain recombines TRBV7-6 with TRBJ2-7; D remains ambiguous. Germline V gene sequence: CDR1 SGHVS, CDR2 FNYEAQ. V gave up 5 bases and J gave up 7 bases, with 15 bases separating them. The CDR3 is made up of 13 amino acids. The CDR3 protein is CASSPPEREEQYF. CDR3 nucleotides: TGTGCCAGCAGCCCTCCGGAGCGCGAGGAGCAGTACTTC.

The V and J genes are TRBV28 and TRBJ2-2; TRBD1 might be the D (6 bases). Germline CDR1 MDHEN, CDR2 SYDVKM. V lost 3 bases, J lost 6 bases, and 11 bases lay in between. The CDR3 is made up of 14 amino acids. CDR3 in amino acids: CASSLGHRPGELFF. CDR3 coding DNA: TGTGCCAGCAGTTTGGGACACCGGCCCGGGGAGCTGTTTTTT.

This clone has only a few counts. The rearrangement links TRBV7-9 to TRBJ1-2; 7 nucleotides line up with TRBD1. The length of the CDR3 is 13 residues. After removal of 11 bases from V and 3 bases from J, the junction contained 9 bases not matched to a gene. Germline V CDR1 and CDR2: SEHNR, FQNEAQ (reference sequence). CDR3 DNA sequence: TGTGCCGTTAGACAGGGTCTTGACTATGGCTACACCTTC. Its protein product is CAVRQGLDYGYTF.

This rearrangement joins TRBV6-1 to TRBJ2-1; 7 bases align to TRBD2. This CDR3 has 17 amino acids. V was clipped by 3 bases and J by 7 bases; unmatched bases: 15. Germline-derived CDR1 and CDR2 are MNHNS and SASEGT. CDR3 sequence: CASSEQLISGAGNEQFF. As DNA, the CDR3 is TGTGCCAGCAGTGAGCAATTAATTAGCGGAGCGGGGAATGAGCAGTTCTTC.

J is TRBJ1-2 and V is TRBV9, with TRBD1 matching 10 bases. Looked up from germline, CDR1 is SGDLS and CDR2 is YYNGEE. The CDR3 contains 16 residues. V dropped 4 bases and J dropped 2; count of bases not matched to a gene: 8. The CDR3 DNA is TGTGCCAGCAGCCCACTGGACAGGGGGATAAACTATGGCTACACCTTC. Encoded protein: CASSPLDRGINYGYTF.

The genes are TRBV27 and TRBJ1-4; 9 nucleotides line up with TRBD1. CDR3 length: 18 amino acids. The ends lost 3 bases at V and 4 bases at J; junction bases unmatched: 12. The germline gives CDR1 MNHEY, CDR2 SMNVEV (reference sequence). The CDR3 DNA reads TGTGCCAGCAGTTTTACGGGACAGGGACCCTTTCTTAATGAAAAACTGTTTTTT. Translated: CASSFTGQGPFLNEKLFF. The entire variable domain, with the rest obtained from reference TRBV27 and TRBJ1-4, is as follows: EAQVTQNPRYLITVTGKKLTVTCSQNMNHEYMSWYRQDPGLGLRQIYYSMNVEVTDKGDVPEGYKVSRKEKRNFPLILESPSPNQTSLYFCASSFTGQGPFLNEKLFFGSGTQLSVL.

V gene TRBV7-6 combines with J gene TRBJ1-2; no reliable D call. Germline CDR1 reads SGHVS; CDR2 reads FNYEAQ. V was trimmed by 1 base and J by 6 bases, leaving 15 bases between them. The CDR3 length is 15 residues. The CDR3 DNA reads TGTGCCAGCAGCTTAGGTGGGCAGGTCCAGGATGGCTACACCTTC. It specifies CASSLGGQVQDGYTF.

The rearrangement uses TRBV7-9 and TRBJ2-1; D is possibly TRBD1 (5 bases). V was pared by 2 bases and J by 8 bases, with 7 bases between. Germline-derived CDR1 and CDR2 are SEHNR and FQNEAQ (reference sequence). CDR3 length: 12 amino acids. The CDR3, as DNA: TGTGCCAGCAGCTTATTCAGGGATGAGCAGTTCTTC. It yields the protein CASSLFRDEQFF.

In its sample, this clone was seen once. V gene TRBV7-8 combines with J gene TRBJ2-5, with D perhaps TRBD2 (5 bases). Germline values: CDR1 SGHVS, CDR2 FQNEAQ. This CDR3 is 17 amino acids long. With 0 bases removed from V and 5 bases from J, the gap between germline ends came to 19 bases. CDR3 region: CASSLAEGSVEEETQYF. The CDR3 coding sequence is TGTGCCAGCAGCTTAGCGGAAGGTAGCGTCGAAGAGGAGACCCAGTACTTC. Full variable domain (remainder filled in from reference TRBV7-8 and TRBJ2-5): GAGVSQSPRYKVAKRGQDVALRCDPISGHVSLFWYQQALGQGPEFLTYFQNEAQLDKSGLPSDRFFAERPEGSVSTLKIQRTQQEDSAVYLCASSLAEGSVEEETQYFGPGTRLLVL.

V and J are TRBV19 and TRBJ1-2; 11 bases are a match to TRBD1. This CDR3 comprises 12 residues. The J segment lost 5 bases and the V segment lost 8 bases, leaving 1 base of the junction unmatched. Germline V gives CDR1 LNHDA, CDR2 SQIVND (reference sequence). CDR3 amino acids: CASGTGGYGYTF. The CDR3 coding sequence is TGTGCCAGTGGGACAGGGGGATATGGCTACACCTTC. The full variable domain, completed using reference TRBV19 and TRBJ1-2, is DGGITQSPKYLFRKEGQNVTLSCEQNLNHDAMYWYRQDPGQGLRLIYYSQIVNDFQKGDIAEGYSVSREKKESFPLTVTSAQKNPTAFYLCASGTGGYGYTFGSGTRLTVV.

The V and J genes are TRBV7-9 and TRBJ1-5, with a weak D call TRBD1 (6 bases). From germline, CDR1 is SEHNR and CDR2 FQNEAQ (reference sequence). The length of the CDR3 is 14 residues. V gave up 6 bases and J gave up 5 bases, with 14 bases separating them. The chain's CDR3 is CASRHGAGDQPQHF. Here the CDR3 DNA reads TGTGCCAGCAGGCATGGGGCAGGGGATCAGCCCCAGCATTTT.

The V call is TRBV5-7, the J call TRBJ2-7, with a possible D match to TRBD2 (6 bases). TRBV5-7 has ORF status, its function being uncertain. The ends were cut back, 1 base at V and 0 bases at J, with 11 bases in the middle. The CDR3 is made up of 15 amino acids. In DNA form, the CDR3 reads TGTGCCAGCAGCTTGCGGGACTTGAGCTCCTACGAGCAGTACTTC. It yields the protein CASSLRDLSSYEQYF.

This sequence joins TRBV5-1 and TRBJ2-6, with D perhaps TRBD1 or TRBD2 (5 bases each). The CDR3 length is 15 residues. Per germline, CDR1 SGHRS and CDR2 YFSETQ. V was pared by 4 bases and J by 4 bases, with 12 bases between. The CDR3: CASSPRGSGANVLTF. Written as DNA, the CDR3 is TGCGCCAGCAGCCCCCGGGGCTCCGGGGCCAACGTCCTGACTTTC.

Relative to its sample, this clone is medium-sized. CDR3 bases: TGTGCCAGCAGTGAGGCGGGGGGGCGTCAGCCCCAGCATTTT. Protein sequence: CASSEAGGRQPQHF. The rearrangement joins TRBV2 to TRBJ1-5, with a weak D call TRBD1 (6 bases). V lost 3 bases and J lost 6, with 12 bases in between. Germline CDR1 is SNHLY and CDR2 is FYNNEI. The CDR3 extends over 14 amino acids.

The V gene is TRBV27, the J gene TRBJ1-5, with TRBD1 matching over 10 bases. The CDR3 length is 14 residues. The germline V gene has CDR1 MNHEY and CDR2 SMNVEV (reference sequence). Unmatched junction bases numbered 5, after V lost 5 bases and J lost 7 bases. The CDR3 reads CASSRDRGFQPQHF. DNA for the CDR3: TGTGCCAGCAGTCGGGACAGGGGTTTCCAGCCCCAGCATTTT.

This clone occurred a few times. This CDR3 is CASSHNSGTLGANVLTF. The CDR3 nucleotides read TGCGCCAGCAGCCACAACTCCGGGACTCTAGGGGCCAACGTCCTGACTTTC. The chain is built from TRBV4-1 and TRBJ2-6, with D perhaps TRBD2 (6 bases). V lost 3 bases and J lost 4, with 16 bases in between. The CDR3 contains 17 residues. The germline CDR1 and CDR2 sequences are MGHRA and YSYEKL.

This rearrangement joins TRBV19 to TRBJ2-2, with 10 bases matching TRBD2. Germline CDR1 and CDR2: LNHDA and SQIVND (reference sequence). Trimming took 6 bases from V and 5 from J; bases not matched to a gene: 3. The CDR3 has 14 amino acids. The CDR3 region is CASSPTSGTGELFF. The CDR3, as DNA: TGTGCCAGTAGCCCGACTAGCGGGACCGGGGAGCTGTTTTTT.

As regards this clone: Compared with germline, one end of the junction differs, possibly owing to a read error. CDR3 in amino acids: CASSSAVYNEQFF. In DNA, the CDR3 is TGTGCTAGCAGCTCCGCGGTGTACAATGAGCAGTTCTTC. This sequence joins TRBV7-7 and TRBJ2-1; D not resolved. CDR3 length: 13 residues. CDR1 is SSHAT and CDR2 is FNYEAQ in the germline V gene (reference sequence).

The chain joins TRBV21-1 to TRBJ1-5; the table calls TRBD1, which could not be checked here. TRBV21-1 is classified as a pseudogene. The CDR3 consists of 16 residues. The CDR3 sequence is CASSPPRGTGYQPQHF. The CDR3 bases are TGTGCCAGCAGTCCACCCAGGGGGACAGGGTATCAGCCCCAGCATTTT.